This paragraph reports one T cell receptor beta chain. Some clones are missing from TCRdb's copy, which holds only in-frame ones; the method was immunoSEQ multiplex PCR. The profile covers some 2.4 million clones, with 93% appearing a single time and about 0.34% taken by the ten largest. This CDR3 contains 14 residues. V was shortened by 4 bases and J by 6 bases, with 17 bases between the two germline ends. Germline V CDR1 and CDR2: SGHTS, YDEGEE. A CD45RA+ naive subset and a CD45RA-negative memory subset were split from CD4+ cells. This sample stems from a study of shared clonotypes between healthy human individuals.

The TCR was taken from a man aged 18-30 years in good health. Some clones in this sample may be carry-over from other donors' samples. Specimen: naive CD4+ T cells from PBMCs. Indicated subset: CD45RA+ positively selected. This chain connects TRBV5-8 to TRBJ2-7; perhaps TRBD1 as D (7 bases). The CDR3 DNA follows: TGTGCCAGCAGCAGCAGGGGGGCATTTGGCGAGCAGTACTTC. Translation: CASSSRGAFGEQYF.